What follows are 9 T cell receptor beta chains derived from one specimen sequenced in a study of T cell responses to AZD1222 COVID-19 vaccine. Generated by immunoSEQ multiplex PCR, the TCRdb table keeps only in-frame clones and is missing some. The sample contains about 140,000 clones, roughly nine tenths of which appear only once. Source: peripheral blood, taken on day 0 of AZD1222 vaccination. The receptors stem from an adult in good health.

The rearrangement links TRBV5-1 to TRBJ1-2; TRBD1 matches at 7 bases. The CDR3 consists of 15 residues. After removal of 5 bases from V and 3 bases from J, the junction contained 10 bases not matched to a gene. Germline loops: CDR1 SGHRS, CDR2 YFSETQ. The CDR3 coding sequence is TGCGCCAGCAGAGCAGAGTTAGGGGGCTACTATGGCTACACCTTC. Its translation is CASRAELGGYYGYTF.

The chain recombines TRBV18 with TRBJ1-1; perhaps TRBD1 as D (5 bases). The germline V gene encodes CDR1 KGHSH and CDR2 LQKENI. The CDR3 has 16 amino acids. The V end was cut by 4 bases, the J end by 4 bases, with 19 bases between. CDR3 protein: CASSQTAKSRGTEAFF. CDR3 DNA sequence: TGTGCCAGCTCACAAACGGCAAAATCAAGGGGCACTGAAGCTTTCTTT.

The V and J genes are TRBV27 and TRBJ1-1, with D tentatively TRBD1 (5 bases). CDR1 is MNHEY and CDR2 is SMNVEV in the germline V gene (reference sequence). Trimming removed 3 bases from V and 4 bases from J, with 12 bases in between. The CDR3 has 14 amino acids. The CDR3 sequence is CASSFRALGTEAFF. The CDR3 DNA reads TGTGCCAGCAGTTTCAGGGCATTAGGCACTGAAGCTTTCTTT.

The J gene is TRBJ2-1, the V gene TRBV2; D not resolved. V lost 4 bases and J lost 6, with 7 bases in between. The germline V gene encodes CDR1 SNHLY and CDR2 FYNNEI. This CDR3 spans 12 amino acids. CDR3 nucleotides: TGTGCCAGCAGTGCTCGACTCAATGAGCAGTTCTTC. Translated, it gives CASSARLNEQFF.

This chain uses TRBV28 with TRBJ1-2; the D gene is possibly TRBD1 (5 bases). Germline V gives CDR1 MDHEN, CDR2 SYDVKM. The CDR3 extends over 14 amino acids. V lost 6 bases and J lost 6, with 17 bases in between. CDR3 amino acids: CASSPSPRQNGYTF. The CDR3 DNA is TGTGCCAGCAGCCCGAGCCCGAGACAGAATGGCTACACCTTC.

This clone was found a few times. The rearrangement uses TRBV19 and TRBJ1-1; the D is unclear. CDR3 length equals 13 residues. Trimming removed 7 bases from V and 1 base from J, with 10 bases in between. Germline CDR1 is LNHDA and CDR2 is SQIVND (reference sequence). The CDR3 DNA reads TGTGCCAGTAAAAAAACGGCGAACACTGAAGCTTTCTTT. Protein product: CASKKTANTEAFF.

This clone showed up just once. The rearrangement uses TRBV5-4 and TRBJ2-7, with 7 bases lining up with TRBD1. J was trimmed by 4 bases and V by 4 bases; bases with no gene match: 8. The CDR3 has 14 amino acids. CDR1 is SGHNT, CDR2 YYREEE, per germline (reference sequence). CDR3 amino acids: CASSRGTAVYEQYF. The CDR3 bases are TGTGCCAGCAGCCGAGGGACAGCCGTATACGAGCAGTACTTC.

J is TRBJ2-5 and V is TRBV19, with 10 bases matching TRBD2. This CDR3 has 16 residues. V shed 3 bases and J 4 bases; nucleotides not matched to a gene: 8. Germline CDR1 reads LNHDA; CDR2 reads SQIVND (reference sequence). This CDR3 is CASSMGLAGVGETQYF. The CDR3 DNA follows: TGTGCCAGTAGTATGGGTCTAGCGGGAGTAGGAGAGACCCAGTACTTC.

The chain uses TRBV4-1 and TRBJ2-5, with D perhaps matching TRBD1 or TRBD2 (5 bases each). Germline V gene sequence: CDR1 MGHRA, CDR2 YSYEKL. V lost 1 base, J lost 5 bases, and 14 bases lay in between. There are 15 residues in the CDR3. CDR3: CASSQVGVPQETQYF. CDR3 nucleotides: TGCGCCAGCAGCCAAGTGGGGGTACCGCAGGAGACCCAGTACTTC.